This T cell receptor beta chain was recorded in a study of shared clonotypes between healthy human individuals. Libraries were prepared by immunoSEQ multiplex PCR; TCRdb keeps only in-frame clonotypes and omits some of them. The sample lists around 1.5 million clones; 95% to 99% were seen once. This CDR3 is built from 17 residues. V was pared by 4 bases and J by 0 bases, with 6 bases of the junction left unmatched. In germline, CDR1 is MDHEN, CDR2 SYDVKM. The receptor comes from a man aged 30-40 years in good health. Sequenced input: naive CD4+ T cells sorted from blood. Subset here: CD45RA+ positively selected. The chain is built from TRBV28 and TRBJ2-4; 10 bases map to TRBD1. CDR3 coding DNA: TGTGCCAGCAGTTCTTTCGGACAGGGGGAAGCCAAAAACATTCAGTACTTC. This encodes CASSSFGQGEAKNIQYF.